This T cell receptor beta chain was recorded in a study of CXCR3-negative and CXCR3-positive naive CD8 T cells. Overall study results and limits: Comparison of naive cells showed more hydrophobic TRB CDR3s in CXCR3-positive than in CXCR3-negative naive cells.

In preparing the TRB cDNA libraries, 5' RACE with UMI labels was used. TCRdb reworked the 5' RACE reads into one entry per CDR3 protein, no DNA. Recorded for this sample: under 150,000 distinct CDR3 sequences. The CDR3 length is 14 residues. The germline V gene encodes CDR1 KGHDR and CDR2 SFDVKD. Turning to this clonotype: Its antigen is not known.

The chain is built from TRBV24-1 and TRBJ2-3; TCRdb calls TRBD2, which cannot be checked without DNA. The TCR comes from a human donor in good health. Some clones in this sample may be carry-over from other donors' samples. The sequencing sample was made of naive CXCR3+ CD8+ T cells from blood. Subset here: CD45RO-CCR7+CD27+CD95- naive CD8+ T cells expressing CXCR3 (TNR3+). The CDR3 here is CATSDYESPIEQYF.